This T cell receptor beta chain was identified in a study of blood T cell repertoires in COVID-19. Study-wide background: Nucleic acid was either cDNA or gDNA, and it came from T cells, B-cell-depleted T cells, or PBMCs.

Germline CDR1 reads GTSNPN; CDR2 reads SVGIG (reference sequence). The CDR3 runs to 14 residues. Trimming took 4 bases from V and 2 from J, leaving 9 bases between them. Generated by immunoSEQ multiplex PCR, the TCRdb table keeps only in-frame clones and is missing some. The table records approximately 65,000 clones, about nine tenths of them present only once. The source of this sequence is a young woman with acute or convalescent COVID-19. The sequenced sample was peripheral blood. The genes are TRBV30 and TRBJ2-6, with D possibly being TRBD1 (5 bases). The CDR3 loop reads CAWKGRAGANVLTF. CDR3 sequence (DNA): TGTGCCTGGAAGGGCAGGGCTGGGGCCAACGTCCTGACTTTC.